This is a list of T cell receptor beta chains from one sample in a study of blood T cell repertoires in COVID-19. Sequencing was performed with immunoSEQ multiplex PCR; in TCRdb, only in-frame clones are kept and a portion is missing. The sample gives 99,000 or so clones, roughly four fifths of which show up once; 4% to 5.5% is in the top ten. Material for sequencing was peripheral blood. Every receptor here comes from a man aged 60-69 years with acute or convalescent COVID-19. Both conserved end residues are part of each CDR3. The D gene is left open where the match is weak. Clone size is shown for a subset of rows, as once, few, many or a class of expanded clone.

cdr3_nt: TGTGCCAGCAGCCCCGAGATGAATACGCAGTATTTT
cdr3_aa: CASSPEMNTQYF
j_call: TRBJ2-3
clone_size: NA
d_call: NA
v_call: TRBV3-1/TRBV3-2

cdr3_nt: TGTGCCAGTACCAGGGCCCAAGATGAAAAACTGTTTTTT
cdr3_aa: CASTRAQDEKLFF
j_call: TRBJ1-4
clone_size: NA
d_call: NA
v_call: TRBV6-5

cdr3_nt: TGTGCCAGCAGCTTAGGGACAGTAACAGATACGCAGTATTTT
cdr3_aa: CASSLGTVTDTQYF
j_call: TRBJ2-3
clone_size: few
d_call: NA
v_call: TRBV11-3

cdr3_nt: TGTGCCAGCAGTTCGAAGATGACCCTGACTATCAATGAGCAGTTCTTC
cdr3_aa: CASSSKMTLTINEQFF
j_call: TRBJ2-1
clone_size: NA
d_call: NA
v_call: TRBV6-2/TRBV6-3

cdr3_nt: TGTGCCAGCAGTGGAAGCGGACTAGCTCCAGATACGCAGTATTTT
cdr3_aa: CASSGSGLAPDTQYF
j_call: TRBJ2-3
clone_size: NA
d_call: TRBD2
v_call: TRBV2

cdr3_nt: TGTGCCAGCAGCTTATCGGCAGGGCCTAATGAAAAACTGTTTTTT
cdr3_aa: CASSLSAGPNEKLFF
j_call: TRBJ1-4
clone_size: NA
d_call: NA
v_call: TRBV7-3

cdr3_nt: TGTGCCAGCAGCTTAAGTAGCGGGGGATCGGGTGAGCAGTTCTTC
cdr3_aa: CASSLSSGGSGEQFF
j_call: TRBJ2-1
clone_size: NA
d_call: TRBD2
v_call: TRBV11-1

cdr3_nt: TGTGCCAGCAGTAGCGGGACAACTTTATCCTACGAGCAGTACTTC
cdr3_aa: CASSSGTTLSYEQYF
j_call: TRBJ2-7
clone_size: once
d_call: NA
v_call: TRBV6-5

cdr3_nt: TGTGCCAGCAGTAATAACAGGGGCCCGAACACTGAAGCTTTCTTT
cdr3_aa: CASSNNRGPNTEAFF
j_call: TRBJ1-1
clone_size: NA
d_call: TRBD1
v_call: TRBV2

cdr3_nt: TGTGCCAGCAGTTGGACCCCGGCGGGAGTGCGTGACGAGCAGTACTTC
cdr3_aa: CASSWTPAGVRDEQYF
j_call: TRBJ2-7
clone_size: NA
d_call: TRBD2
v_call: TRBV6-2/TRBV6-3

cdr3_nt: TGTGCCAGCAGTGAAGCCGGACTAGCGGGATCTGATACGCAGTATTTT
cdr3_aa: CASSEAGLAGSDTQYF
j_call: TRBJ2-3
clone_size: NA
d_call: TRBD2
v_call: TRBV2

cdr3_nt: TGTGCCAGCAGCGTCCAAGAGCGCACAGATACGCAGTATTTT
cdr3_aa: CASSVQERTDTQYF
j_call: TRBJ2-3
clone_size: NA
d_call: NA
v_call: TRBV9

cdr3_nt: TGTGCCAGCTCACCAGGCGGGACAGGGTTGTACGAGCAGTACTTC
cdr3_aa: CASSPGGTGLYEQYF
j_call: TRBJ2-7
clone_size: once
d_call: TRBD1
v_call: TRBV18

cdr3_nt: TGCGCCAGCAGCCTCGACAGGACAAACACTGAAGCTTTCTTT
cdr3_aa: CASSLDRTNTEAFF
j_call: TRBJ1-1
clone_size: NA
d_call: NA
v_call: TRBV5-1

cdr3_nt: TGTGCCAGCAGTTTAGCGGACAGGGGAAGGAATCAGCCCCAGCATTTT
cdr3_aa: CASSLADRGRNQPQHF
j_call: TRBJ1-5
clone_size: NA
d_call: TRBD1
v_call: TRBV28

cdr3_nt: TGTGCCAGCAGCTTAATCAGCTCCTATAATTCACCCCTCCACTTT
cdr3_aa: CASSLISSYNSPLHF
j_call: TRBJ1-6
clone_size: NA
d_call: NA
v_call: TRBV7-2

cdr3_nt: TGTGCCAGCTCACAACAGACAGCCCCCACTGAAGCTTTCTTT
cdr3_aa: CASSQQTAPTEAFF
j_call: TRBJ1-1
clone_size: NA
d_call: NA
v_call: TRBV18

cdr3_nt: TGTGCCAGCAGCGGGGGACAGGCGATATCTGGGGCCAACGTCCTGACTTTC
cdr3_aa: CASSGGQAISGANVLTF
j_call: TRBJ2-6
clone_size: NA
d_call: TRBD1
v_call: TRBV7-9

cdr3_nt: TGTGCCTGGTCCTTACGGGGGGGGCCTTATACGCAGTATTTT
cdr3_aa: CAWSLRGGPYTQYF
j_call: TRBJ2-3
clone_size: NA
d_call: TRBD2
v_call: TRBV30

cdr3_nt: TGTGCCAGCAGTTTATTTGGACAAAATTATGAAGCTTTCTTT
cdr3_aa: CASSLFGQNYEAFF
j_call: TRBJ1-1
clone_size: NA
d_call: NA
v_call: TRBV28

cdr3_nt: TGTGCCAGCAGTTATATCGAGAATTCACCCCTCCACTTT
cdr3_aa: CASSYIENSPLHF
j_call: TRBJ1-6
clone_size: NA
d_call: NA
v_call: TRBV6-2/TRBV6-3

cdr3_nt: TGTGCCAGCACGTCTCTAAGACAGGGATTCAATCAGCCCCAGCATTTT
cdr3_aa: CASTSLRQGFNQPQHF
j_call: TRBJ1-5
clone_size: NA
d_call: TRBD1
v_call: TRBV28

cdr3_nt: TGTGCCAGCAGAATACAGGGTTTAGAGACCCAGTACTTC
cdr3_aa: CASRIQGLETQYF
j_call: TRBJ2-5
clone_size: NA
d_call: NA
v_call: TRBV6-5

cdr3_nt: TGTGCCAGCTCCCCTCAGGGGGCCTCCTACGAGCAGTACTTC
cdr3_aa: CASSPQGASYEQYF
j_call: TRBJ2-7
clone_size: NA
d_call: TRBD1
v_call: TRBV18

cdr3_nt: TGTGCCAGCAGCCTAAGGGGCCAGGGGGCGAAGGACTACGAGCAGTACTTC
cdr3_aa: CASSLRGQGAKDYEQYF
j_call: TRBJ2-7
clone_size: NA
d_call: TRBD1
v_call: TRBV7-8

cdr3_nt: TGTGCCAGCAGCCGGGACAGGGAAGAGACCCAGTACTTC
cdr3_aa: CASSRDREETQYF
j_call: TRBJ2-5
clone_size: NA
d_call: TRBD1
v_call: TRBV7-2

cdr3_nt: TGTGCCAGCAGCTTAGGACAGCAAGAGACCCAGTACTTC
cdr3_aa: CASSLGQQETQYF
j_call: TRBJ2-5
clone_size: NA
d_call: NA
v_call: TRBV7-9

cdr3_nt: TGTGCCAGCAGCCGACTCACTGAAGCTTTCTTT
cdr3_aa: CASSRLTEAFF
j_call: TRBJ1-1
clone_size: NA
d_call: NA
v_call: TRBV3-1/TRBV3-2

cdr3_nt: TGCAGTGCTAGTGACAGGACAATTTACAATGAGCAGTTCTTC
cdr3_aa: CSASDRTIYNEQFF
j_call: TRBJ2-1
clone_size: NA
d_call: NA
v_call: TRBV20-1

cdr3_nt: TGTGCCAGCAGTAACGGCCCCGGCGGGGAAAAACTGTTTTTT
cdr3_aa: CASSNGPGGEKLFF
j_call: TRBJ1-4
clone_size: few
d_call: NA
v_call: TRBV2

cdr3_nt: TGTGCCAGCAGCACGGCAGGTACCCTAGCGGGAGTCGTGCAGTTCTTC
cdr3_aa: CASSTAGTLAGVVQFF
j_call: TRBJ2-1
clone_size: few
d_call: TRBD2
v_call: TRBV11-3

cdr3_nt: TGTGCCAGCAGCCAAGATCCAGGGGGCTTCAGCAATCAGCCCCAGCATTTT
cdr3_aa: CASSQDPGGFSNQPQHF
j_call: TRBJ1-5
clone_size: once
d_call: TRBD1
v_call: TRBV4-2

cdr3_nt: TGTGCCAGCAGTTTGAGTGGCGGGAGTCTCGGCGAGCAGTACTTC
cdr3_aa: CASSLSGGSLGEQYF
j_call: TRBJ2-7
clone_size: NA
d_call: TRBD2
v_call: TRBV28

cdr3_nt: TGTGCCAGCAGTCAGGGACAGGGGTTTGGCTACACCTTC
cdr3_aa: CASSQGQGFGYTF
j_call: TRBJ1-2
clone_size: NA
d_call: TRBD1
v_call: TRBV28

cdr3_nt: TGTGCCAGCAGCCAGGCACGGGAGGGGAGGGATGAGCAGTTCTTC
cdr3_aa: CASSQAREGRDEQFF
j_call: TRBJ2-1
clone_size: NA
d_call: TRBD2
v_call: TRBV4-2

cdr3_nt: TGTGCCAGCAGCCGTATTTCAGCGAATTACTACGAGCAGTACTTC
cdr3_aa: CASSRISANYYEQYF
j_call: TRBJ2-7
clone_size: few
d_call: NA
v_call: TRBV11-2

cdr3_nt: TGTGCCAGCAGCTCTCTCGGTGAAGCTTTCTTT
cdr3_aa: CASSSLGEAFF
j_call: TRBJ1-1
clone_size: few
d_call: NA
v_call: TRBV7-9

cdr3_nt: TGTGCCAGCAGCCCGGACAGGGGAACTAATGAAAAACTGTTTTTT
cdr3_aa: CASSPDRGTNEKLFF
j_call: TRBJ1-4
clone_size: NA
d_call: TRBD1
v_call: TRBV11-2

cdr3_nt: TGTGCCAGCAGTGTGGAGGGATCGGACACTGAAGCTTTCTTT
cdr3_aa: CASSVEGSDTEAFF
j_call: TRBJ1-1
clone_size: once
d_call: NA
v_call: TRBV2

cdr3_nt: TGTGCCAGCAGGCGGGGAGTAAAAGGGTCACCCCTCCACTTT
cdr3_aa: CASRRGVKGSPLHF
j_call: TRBJ1-6
clone_size: NA
d_call: NA
v_call: TRBV27

cdr3_nt: TGTGCCAGCAGCTTACTTCCTTCAGGTCAGCCCCAGCATTTT
cdr3_aa: CASSLLPSGQPQHF
j_call: TRBJ1-5
clone_size: NA
d_call: NA
v_call: TRBV7-2

cdr3_nt: TGTGCCAGCTTTAGGGGAACCACTAATGAAAAACTGTTTTTT
cdr3_aa: CASFRGTTNEKLFF
j_call: TRBJ1-4
clone_size: NA
d_call: NA
v_call: TRBV6-5

cdr3_nt: TGCGCCAGCAGCTTACCCGGGACTAGCGGGGGGGCTAATGAGCAGTTCTTC
cdr3_aa: CASSLPGTSGGANEQFF
j_call: TRBJ2-1
clone_size: NA
d_call: TRBD2
v_call: TRBV5-1

cdr3_nt: TGTGCTAGTGGTCCCCAGACGACAGGGGTAAATGGCTACACCTTC
cdr3_aa: CASGPQTTGVNGYTF
j_call: TRBJ1-2
clone_size: NA
d_call: TRBD1
v_call: TRBV12-5

cdr3_nt: TGTGCCAGCAGTTACACGGGACAGGGAAGATACGAGCAGTACTTC
cdr3_aa: CASSYTGQGRYEQYF
j_call: TRBJ2-7
clone_size: NA
d_call: TRBD1
v_call: TRBV6-5

cdr3_nt: TGTGCCAGCAGCTTTACAGGGACTGGAAACACCATATATTTT
cdr3_aa: CASSFTGTGNTIYF
j_call: TRBJ1-3
clone_size: NA
d_call: NA
v_call: TRBV7-9

cdr3_nt: TGTGCCAGCACCTCGGGACAGACAACCTACGAGCAGTACTTC
cdr3_aa: CASTSGQTTYEQYF
j_call: TRBJ2-7
clone_size: once
d_call: TRBD1
v_call: TRBV28

cdr3_nt: TGTGCCAGCAGCCGGGGACAGGGGAATCTTGAAGCTTTCTTT
cdr3_aa: CASSRGQGNLEAFF
j_call: TRBJ1-1
clone_size: NA
d_call: TRBD1
v_call: TRBV7-9

cdr3_nt: TGCGCCAGTAGCGGCCAGGGGAACGACAATGAGCAGTTCTTC
cdr3_aa: CASSGQGNDNEQFF
j_call: TRBJ2-1
clone_size: few
d_call: NA
v_call: TRBV5-1

cdr3_nt: TGCGCCAGCAGCCACGAGGCTGGAGGGCTCACAGATACGCAGTATTTT
cdr3_aa: CASSHEAGGLTDTQYF
j_call: TRBJ2-3
clone_size: NA
d_call: NA
v_call: TRBV5-1

cdr3_nt: TGTGCCAGCAGGGTCCGGACAGGAGAAGAGACCCAGTACTTC
cdr3_aa: CASRVRTGEETQYF
j_call: TRBJ2-5
clone_size: once
d_call: TRBD1
v_call: TRBV6-6

cdr3_nt: TGCGCCAGCAGCCGATCGTTAGGACAGTCCGTTGGCAATCAGCCCCAGCATTTT
cdr3_aa: CASSRSLGQSVGNQPQHF
j_call: TRBJ1-5
clone_size: NA
d_call: NA
v_call: TRBV4-1

cdr3_nt: TGTGCCATCAGTGAAGCCGGCTATGGCTACACCTTC
cdr3_aa: CAISEAGYGYTF
j_call: TRBJ1-2
clone_size: NA
d_call: NA
v_call: TRBV10-3